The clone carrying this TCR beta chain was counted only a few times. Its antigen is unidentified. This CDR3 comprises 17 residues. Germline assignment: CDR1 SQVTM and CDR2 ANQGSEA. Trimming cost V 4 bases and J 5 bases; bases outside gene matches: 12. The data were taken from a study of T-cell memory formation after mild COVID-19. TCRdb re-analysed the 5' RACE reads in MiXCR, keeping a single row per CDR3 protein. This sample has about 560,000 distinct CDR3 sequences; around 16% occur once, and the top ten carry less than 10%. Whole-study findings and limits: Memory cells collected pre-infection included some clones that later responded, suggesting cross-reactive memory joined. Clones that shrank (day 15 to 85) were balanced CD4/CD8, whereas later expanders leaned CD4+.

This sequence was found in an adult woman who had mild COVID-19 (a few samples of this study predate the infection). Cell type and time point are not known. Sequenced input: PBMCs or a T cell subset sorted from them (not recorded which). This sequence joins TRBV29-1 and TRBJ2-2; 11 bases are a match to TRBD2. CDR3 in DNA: TGCAGCGTTGGGGAGCCACTAGCGGGAGCATCAACCGGGGAGCTGTTTTTT. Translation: CSVGEPLAGASTGELFF.